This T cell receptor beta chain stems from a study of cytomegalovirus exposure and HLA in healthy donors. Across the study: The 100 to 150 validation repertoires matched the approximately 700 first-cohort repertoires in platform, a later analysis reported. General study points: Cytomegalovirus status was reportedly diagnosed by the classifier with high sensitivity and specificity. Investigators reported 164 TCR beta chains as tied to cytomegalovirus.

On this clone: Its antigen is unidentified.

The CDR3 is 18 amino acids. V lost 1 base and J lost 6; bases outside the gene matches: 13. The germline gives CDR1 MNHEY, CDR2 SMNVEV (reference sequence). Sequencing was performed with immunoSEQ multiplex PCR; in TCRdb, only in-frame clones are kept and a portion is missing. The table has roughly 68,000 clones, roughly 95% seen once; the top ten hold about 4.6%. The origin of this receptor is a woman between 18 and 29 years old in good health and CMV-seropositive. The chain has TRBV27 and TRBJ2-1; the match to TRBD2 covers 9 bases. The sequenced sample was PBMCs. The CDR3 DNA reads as TGTGCCAGCAGTTTATTGCCGTTGACTAGCGGAGCAGGCAATGAGCAGTTCTTC. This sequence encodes CASSLLPLTSGAGNEQFF.